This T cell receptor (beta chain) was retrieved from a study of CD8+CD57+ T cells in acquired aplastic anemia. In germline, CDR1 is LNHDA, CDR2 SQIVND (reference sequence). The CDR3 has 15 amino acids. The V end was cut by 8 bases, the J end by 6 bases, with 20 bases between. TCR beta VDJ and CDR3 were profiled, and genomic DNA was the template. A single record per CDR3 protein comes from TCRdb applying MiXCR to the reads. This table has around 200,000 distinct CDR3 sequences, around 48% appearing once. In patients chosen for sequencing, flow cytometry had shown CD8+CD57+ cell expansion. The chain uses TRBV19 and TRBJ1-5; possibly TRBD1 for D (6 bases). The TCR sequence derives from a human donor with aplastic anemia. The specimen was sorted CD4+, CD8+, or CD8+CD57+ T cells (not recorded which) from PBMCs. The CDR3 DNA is TGTGCCAGTGAAAAGGACAGCCTCGGAGGTCAGCCCCAGCATTTT. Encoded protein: CASEKDSLGGQPQHF. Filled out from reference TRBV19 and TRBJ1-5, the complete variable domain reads DGGITQSPKYLFRKEGQNVTLSCEQNLNHDAMYWYRQDPGQGLRLIYYSQIVNDFQKGDIAEGYSVSREKKESFPLTVTSAQKNPTAFYLCASEKDSLGGQPQHFGDGTRLSIL.